The 32 T cell receptor beta chains reported below all come from one sample, sequenced in a study of blood T cell repertoires in COVID-19. The method was immunoSEQ multiplex PCR; TCRdb's version includes in-frame clones alone and lacks a portion of them. Among roughly 89,000 clones listed, about 80% were seen once. Material: peripheral blood. All receptors come from a woman in her 70s with acute or convalescent COVID-19.

This chain connects TRBV27 to TRBJ1-6; 7 bases fit TRBD1. Per germline, CDR1 MNHEY and CDR2 SMNVEV (reference sequence). The CDR3 is 17 amino acids. With V trimmed by 2 bases and J by 4 bases, 8 bases remained unmatched. The CDR3 coding sequence is TGTGCCAGCAGTTTAAGGGGGCGCGGGTGGTATAATTCACCCCTCCACTTT. Translating gives CASSLRGRGWYNSPLHF.

V and J are TRBV4-3 and TRBJ2-2; TRBD1 matches 7 bases. Germline values: CDR1 LGHNA, CDR2 YSLEER. V shed 3 bases, J shed 1 base, and the junction held 11 bases outside the gene matches. The CDR3 covers 18 residues. The chain's CDR3 is CASSQRQRQGGNTGELFF. CDR3 in DNA: TGCGCCAGCAGCCAGCGACAGAGACAGGGCGGGAACACCGGGGAGCTGTTTTTT.

This chain uses TRBV29-1 with TRBJ2-7; tentatively, D is TRBD2 (5 bases). The V gene's germline CDR1 is SQVTM and CDR2 ANQGSEA. This CDR3 comprises 12 residues. V was shortened by 1 base and J by 4 bases, with 8 bases between the two germline ends. CDR3 bases: TGCAGCGTTGAAGGTCTAGCTTACGAGCAGTACTTC. This translates into CSVEGLAYEQYF.

This clone has a handful of counts. J is TRBJ1-6 and V is TRBV6-5; possibly TRBD1 for D (6 bases). Germline V gene sequence: CDR1 MNHEY, CDR2 SVGAGI. The ends were cut back, 6 bases at V and 7 bases at J, with 10 bases in the middle. This CDR3 spans 13 amino acids. CDR3 sequence (DNA): TGTGCCAGCAGAGGGGGAACGAATTCACCCCTCCACTTT. Amino acid sequence: CASRGGTNSPLHF.

The chain joins TRBV2 to TRBJ2-1, with TRBD2 identical over 13 bases. The CDR3 length is 16 residues. CDR1 SNHLY and CDR2 FYNNEI come from the germline V gene. J gave up 9 bases and V 5 bases, and 10 bases lay outside the gene matches. DNA for the CDR3: TGTGCCAGCAGTTTAGCGACTAGCGGGAGGTCGGGTGAGCAGTTCTTC. Translated: CASSLATSGRSGEQFF.

This chain uses TRBV9 with TRBJ1-1, with D hard to call. CDR1 is SGDLS and CDR2 is YYNGEE in the germline V gene. With 1 base removed from V and 0 bases from J, the gap between germline ends came to 7 bases. CDR3 size: 14 residues. Here the CDR3 DNA reads TGTGCCAGCAGCGTACAGGCCTTGAACACTGAAGCTTTCTTT. Amino acids: CASSVQALNTEAFF.

The chain employs TRBV10-2 and TRBJ1-5; D not certain. This CDR3 region has 16 residues. The V end lost 6 bases, the J end lost 6 bases, and 21 bases lay between the germline ends. Germline CDR1 reads WSHSY; CDR2 reads SAAADI. CDR3 coding DNA: TGCGCCAGCAGCTCGGAACGGGATTACATCACTCAGCCCCAGCATTTT. This sequence encodes CASSSERDYITQPQHF.

This clone was recorded a few times. CDR3 in amino acids: CASRAGGPNSPLHF. In DNA form, the CDR3 reads TGTGCCAGCAGGGCAGGGGGTCCTAATTCACCCCTCCACTTT. This sequence joins TRBV2 and TRBJ1-6; 7 bases are shared with TRBD1. CDR1 and CDR2 from the germline V gene are SNHLY and FYNNEI. V was clipped by 6 bases and J by 6 bases; unmatched bases: 5. The CDR3 runs 14 residues.

The J gene is TRBJ1-5, the V gene TRBV6-1, with D tentatively TRBD1 (5 bases). Germline V gene data show CDR1 as MNHNS and CDR2 as SASEGT. V gave up 0 bases and J gave up 0 bases, with 15 bases separating them. There are 18 residues in the CDR3. CDR3 protein: CASSEARGLGSSNQPQHF. The CDR3, as DNA: TGTGCCAGCAGTGAAGCGCGGGGGTTAGGGTCTAGCAATCAGCCCCAGCATTTT.

V usage is TRBV19 and J usage is TRBJ1-2; a possible D gene is TRBD1 (6 bases). The CDR3 loop spans 12 amino acids. V was trimmed by 7 bases and J by 10 bases, leaving 16 bases between them. CDR1 is LNHDA, CDR2 SQIVND, per germline (reference sequence). CDR3 protein: CASKEQGEDYTF. The CDR3 coding sequence is TGTGCCAGTAAGGAACAGGGAGAGGACTACACCTTC.

This clone was seen only once. This chain uses TRBV7-9 with TRBJ1-5, with D perhaps TRBD1 (5 bases). Trimming shortened V by 4 bases and J by 3 bases, and 13 bases separated the two germline ends. Germline CDR1 reads SEHNR; CDR2 reads FQNEAQ (reference sequence). This CDR3 spans 15 amino acids. DNA of the CDR3: TGTGCCAGCAGCTCAGAGGGACTCTCCAATCAGCCCCAGCATTTT. Its translation: CASSSEGLSNQPQHF.

The chain uses TRBV28 and TRBJ2-7, with TRBD1 as a possible D gene (6 bases). The CDR3 covers 14 residues. The V gene's germline CDR1 is MDHEN and CDR2 SYDVKM. Trimming took 3 bases from V and 2 from J, leaving 11 bases between them. Here the CDR3 reads CASSFDRWPYEQYF. For the CDR3, the DNA is TGTGCCAGCAGTTTTGACAGGTGGCCCTACGAGCAGTACTTC.

The V and J genes are TRBV7-2 and TRBJ2-5, with a weak D call TRBD1 (5 bases). V lost 3 bases and J lost 5, with 22 bases in between. CDR1 SGHTA and CDR2 FQGNSA come from the germline V gene. This CDR3 has 17 residues. The DNA for the CDR3 is TGTGCCAGCAGCTTCTACACTACTTCCCGGACACCGGAGACCCAGTACTTC. Translating gives CASSFYTTSRTPETQYF.

This chain joins TRBV5-1 and TRBJ2-3, with 10 bases aligning to TRBD1. The germline gives CDR1 SGHRS, CDR2 YFSETQ. The ends lost 0 bases at V and 7 bases at J; junction bases unmatched: 2. This CDR3 contains 14 residues. For the CDR3, the DNA is TGCGCCAGCAGCTTGGAGGGACAGGGGAATACGCAGTATTTT. It codes for CASSLEGQGNTQYF.

This CDR3 reads CASSRGTGSTEAFF. The CDR3 DNA sequence: TGCGCCAGCAGCCGCGGGACAGGGAGCACTGAAGCTTTCTTT. The V and J genes are TRBV5-1 and TRBJ1-1; 9 positions agree with TRBD1. Germline V gene lookup returns CDR1 SGHRS and CDR2 YFSETQ. CDR3 size: 14 residues. Germline trimming cut 4 bases from V and 4 bases from J; bases unmatched to any gene: 5.

The chain carries TRBV6-1 and TRBJ1-2; 10 bases are shared with TRBD1. Germline assignment: CDR1 MNHNS and CDR2 SASEGT. V dropped 0 bases and J dropped 8; count of bases not matched to a gene: 9. CDR3 size: 16 residues. The CDR3 coding sequence is TGTGCCAGCAGTGAAGCTCCCGGGACAGGGGACCCCGGCTACACCTTC. Encoded protein: CASSEAPGTGDPGYTF.

The chain employs TRBV10-3 and TRBJ2-2; perhaps TRBD1 as D (6 bases). CDR3 length: 14 residues. V lost 6 bases, J lost 0 bases, and 8 bases lay in between. Germline CDR1 ENHRY, CDR2 SYGVKD. CDR3: CAISRGANTGELFF. In DNA form, the CDR3 reads TGTGCCATCAGCAGGGGAGCGAACACCGGGGAGCTGTTTTTT.

This chain connects TRBV19 to TRBJ1-6; TRBD1 aligns across 10 bases. Per germline, CDR1 LNHDA and CDR2 SQIVND (reference sequence). The V and J ends lost 4 bases and 11 bases, in that order; junction bases with no gene match: 8. The CDR3 has 15 residues. CDR3 protein: CASSTSRDRGTPLHF. CDR3 nucleotides: TGTGCCAGTAGTACGTCCCGGGACAGGGGAACACCCCTCCACTTT.

This clone was counted a few times. The chain uses TRBV7-6 and TRBJ2-1; 9 positions agree with TRBD2. V shed 4 bases and J 7 bases; nucleotides not matched to a gene: 8. The CDR3 extends over 15 amino acids. Germline-derived CDR1 and CDR2 are SGHVS and FNYEAQ. CDR3 sequence (DNA): TGTGCCAGCAGCTGGGCGGGAGGGCCGAGGAATGAGCAGTTCTTC. Protein product: CASSWAGGPRNEQFF.

This chain uses TRBV6-1 with TRBJ1-3; D is ambiguous. Deletions cut 1 base from V and 0 bases from J, with 10 bases between. The CDR3 has 16 residues. CDR1 and CDR2 (germline): MNHNS, SASEGT. The CDR3 nucleotides are TGTGCCAGCAGTGAAGTGGCAGACTACTCTGGAAACACCATATATTTT. Translated, it gives CASSEVADYSGNTIYF.

This chain links TRBV30 with TRBJ2-2; D is possibly TRBD2 (6 bases). V dropped 1 base and J dropped 5 bases, with 17 bases sitting between them. Germline CDR1 and CDR2: GTSNPN and SVGIG (reference sequence). This CDR3 has 16 residues. The CDR3 DNA reads as TGTGCCTGGAGTGGACTAGTTATATTGGGTACCGGGGAGCTGTTTTTT. As protein: CAWSGLVILGTGELFF. Supplemented by reference TRBV30 and TRBJ2-2, the full variable domain reads SQTIHQWPATLVQPVGSPLSLECTVEGTSNPNLYWYRQAAGRGLQLLFYSVGIGQISSEVPQNLSASRPQDRQFILSSKKLLLSDSGFYLCAWSGLVILGTGELFFGEGSRLTVL.

The V and J genes are TRBV28 and TRBJ2-7; 11 bases agree with TRBD2. The CDR3 is made up of 15 amino acids. After removal of 5 bases from V and 4 bases from J, the junction contained 7 bases not matched to a gene. The V gene's germline CDR1 is MDHEN and CDR2 SYDVKM. CDR3 DNA sequence: TGTGCCAGCAGTACCCCTAGCGGGAGGTTTTACGAGCAGTACTTC. Translation gives CASSTPSGRFYEQYF.

The chain couples TRBV11-3 to TRBJ2-1, with TRBD2 identical over 12 bases. The germline CDR1 and CDR2 sequences are SGHNT and YENEEA. The length of the CDR3 is 15 residues. Losses at the gene ends were 4 bases for V and 7 bases for J; bases not matched to a gene: 5. CDR3 sequence (DNA): TGTGCCAGCAGCTCAAGACTAGCGGGAGTAAATGAGCAGTTCTTC. Its translation: CASSSRLAGVNEQFF.

V usage is TRBV27 and J usage is TRBJ2-2, with D perhaps matching TRBD2 (6 bases). Germline CDR1 and CDR2: MNHEY and SMNVEV (reference sequence). This CDR3 has 18 residues. Deletions cut 2 bases from V and 0 bases from J, with 16 bases between. In DNA form, the CDR3 reads TGTGCCAGCAGTTTACTCGTTACGGGAGCCGCGAACACCGGGGAGCTGTTTTTT. This translates into CASSLLVTGAANTGELFF.

This clone was counted once. The chain's CDR3 is CASSPQGETQYF. The CDR3, as DNA: TGTGCCAGCAGTCCGCAGGGTGAGACCCAGTACTTC. The rearrangement joins TRBV12-3 or TRBV12-4 to TRBJ2-5; tentatively, D is TRBD1 (5 bases). There are 12 residues in the CDR3. Trimming removed 5 bases from V and 5 bases from J, with 9 bases in between.

J is TRBJ1-1 and V is TRBV10-1; unclear D gene. The CDR3 consists of 13 residues. V lost 0 bases and J 12 bases, leaving 14 bases between the germline ends. CDR1 and CDR2 (germline): WNHNN, SYGVQD (reference sequence). The DNA for the CDR3 is TGCGCCAGCAGTGAGTCGAGGATCCCCACACCTTTCTTT. Its protein is CASSESRIPTPFF.

J is TRBJ1-5 and V is TRBV4-2; no definite D call. The CDR3 is 13 amino acids. From germline, CDR1 is LGHNA and CDR2 YNFKEQ. The ends were cut back, 4 bases at V and 1 base at J, with 5 bases in the middle. CDR3: CASSLVSNQPQHF. The DNA for the CDR3 is TGTGCCAGCAGCCTCGTAAGCAATCAGCCCCAGCATTTT.

The V gene is TRBV28, the J gene TRBJ2-5, with a possible D match to TRBD1 (6 bases). The V gene lost 1 base and the J gene lost 4 bases, with 10 bases spanning the gap. The CDR3 is 14 residues long. Germline values: CDR1 MDHEN, CDR2 SYDVKM. The CDR3 nucleotides are TGTGCCAGCAGTTTATTAGGGGGAAGAGAGACCCAGTACTTC. Its translation: CASSLLGGRETQYF.

V gene TRBV3-1 (or the pseudogene TRBV3-2) combines with J gene TRBJ2-7, with D possibly TRBD2 on 6 matching bases. Trimming took off 4 bases at V and 5 bases at J, with 12 bases between the two ends. The length of the CDR3 is 13 residues. CDR1 and CDR2 from the germline V gene are LGHDT and YNNKEL (reference sequence). CDR3 DNA: TGTGCCAGCAGCCGAAAACTAGCTAACGAGCAGTACTTC. Residues: CASSRKLANEQYF.

V is TRBV19 and J is TRBJ2-3; TRBD2 is a possible D gene (5 bases). The CDR3 totals 16 residues. V was cut by 6 bases and J by 0 bases, with 16 bases left in between. Per the germline V gene, CDR1 is LNHDA and CDR2 is SQIVND (reference sequence). DNA of the CDR3: TGTGCCAGTAGCCCCCGGACTCGGGCTAGCACAGATACGCAGTATTTT. It codes for CASSPRTRASTDTQYF.

CDR3 sequence: CASSLGLAGYNEQFF. The CDR3 DNA sequence: TGTGCCAGCAGCTTGGGCCTAGCGGGATACAATGAGCAGTTCTTC. This chain connects TRBV5-5 to TRBJ2-1, with 9 bases identical to TRBD2. The CDR3 spans 15 residues. The V gene's germline CDR1 is SGHKS and CDR2 YYEKEE (reference sequence). With 0 bases clipped from V and 4 bases from J, the junction kept 2 bases outside the gene matches.

This rearrangement joins TRBV7-2 to TRBJ1-4, with D possibly matching TRBD1 (6 bases). CDR3 length: 15 amino acids. Trimming took 1 base from V and 5 from J, leaving 11 bases between them. Germline CDR1 reads SGHTA; CDR2 reads FQGNSA. This chain's CDR3 is CASSLGTGFNEKLFF. The CDR3 coding sequence is TGTGCCAGCAGCTTAGGCACAGGGTTCAATGAAAAACTGTTTTTT.